The 17 T cell receptor beta chains below were found in one sample sequenced in a study of T cell changes during pregnancy in multiple sclerosis. TCRdb keeps only in-frame clones here, not all; method: immunoSEQ multiplex PCR. The sample has 60,000 to 85,000 clones; around nine tenths are singletons. Sequenced material: peripheral blood, taken after pregnancy. These receptors originate from a female donor in good health, enrolled as a control in a pregnancy study.

The chain couples TRBV4-1 to TRBJ2-3; 11 positions match TRBD1. After removal of 1 base from V and 8 bases from J, the junction contained 8 bases not matched to a gene. Germline values: CDR1 MGHRA, CDR2 YSYEKL. This CDR3 comprises 16 residues. CDR3 sequence reads: CASSQVWTGGHGTQYF. CDR3 sequence (DNA): TGCGCCAGCAGCCAAGTATGGACAGGGGGCCACGGTACGCAGTATTTT.

This clone was seen just once. The chain couples TRBV9 to TRBJ2-3; 11 bases fit TRBD2. The CDR3 is 16 residues long. In germline, CDR1 is SGDLS, CDR2 YYNGEE. V lost 4 bases, J lost 9 bases, and 13 bases stayed unmatched. The CDR3 DNA sequence: TGTGCCAGCAGCACTTGGGTTAGCGGGGGGGCCGAAACGCAGTATTTT. Translation: CASSTWVSGGAETQYF.

J is TRBJ1-5 and V is TRBV2, with a weak D call TRBD1 (5 bases). V lost 6 bases and J 2 bases, leaving 17 bases between the germline ends. CDR3 length equals 16 residues. Germline V gives CDR1 SNHLY, CDR2 FYNNEI. This chain's CDR3 is CASRVRGGDGNQPQHF. The CDR3 DNA follows: TGTGCCAGCAGGGTTCGTGGGGGGGATGGCAATCAGCCCCAGCATTTT.

The chain couples TRBV9 to TRBJ2-2; 8 bases are shared with TRBD1. The germline V gene has CDR1 SGDLS and CDR2 YYNGEE. The CDR3 totals 16 residues. The V gene end was trimmed by 3 bases and the J gene end by 4 bases; junction bases not matched to a gene: 8. CDR3 protein: CASSARTGPGTGELFF. The CDR3 DNA reads as TGTGCCAGCAGCGCCCGGACAGGGCCGGGCACCGGGGAGCTGTTTTTT.

The chain is built from TRBV19 and TRBJ1-5; D perhaps matches TRBD1 (5 bases). Trimming removed 3 bases at V and 2 bases at J, with 14 bases between. Germline CDR1 reads LNHDA; CDR2 reads SQIVND (reference sequence). The CDR3 covers 16 residues. CDR3 protein: CASSILAPRGNQPQHF. As DNA, the CDR3 is TGTGCCAGTAGTATTCTGGCACCCAGGGGCAATCAGCCCCAGCATTTT.

The genes are TRBV11-2 and TRBJ2-3; 16 bases map to TRBD2. The V gene's germline CDR1 is SGHAT and CDR2 FQNNGV. The CDR3 is made up of 19 amino acids. V lost 1 base and J lost 5; bases outside the gene matches: 9. The CDR3 nucleotides read TGTGCCAGCAGCTTAGTACCGGGACTAGCGGGGGGGCCTGAAGATACGCAGTATTTT. Protein product: CASSLVPGLAGGPEDTQYF.

The chain employs TRBV7-9 and TRBJ2-7; 7 bases align to TRBD1. This CDR3 region has 14 residues. CDR1 SEHNR and CDR2 FQNEAQ come from the germline V gene (reference sequence). Germline trimming cut 4 bases from V and 4 bases from J; bases unmatched to any gene: 7. Here the CDR3 DNA reads TGTGCCAGCAGCTACGGAGGACAGGCATACGAGCAGTACTTC. Amino acid sequence: CASSYGGQAYEQYF.

V is TRBV19 and J is TRBJ2-7, with 9 bases matching TRBD1. The CDR3 has 15 amino acids. After removal of 2 bases from V and 5 bases from J, the junction contained 7 bases not matched to a gene. The germline V gene encodes CDR1 LNHDA and CDR2 SQIVND (reference sequence). The CDR3 spells CASSITGTGNNEQYF. CDR3 DNA: TGTGCCAGTAGTATAACGGGGACAGGGAACAACGAGCAGTACTTC. Full variable domain (missing parts from reference TRBV19 and TRBJ2-7): DGGITQSPKYLFRKEGQNVTLSCEQNLNHDAMYWYRQDPGQGLRLIYYSQIVNDFQKGDIAEGYSVSREKKESFPLTVTSAQKNPTAFYLCASSITGTGNNEQYFGPGTRLTVT.

The J gene is TRBJ1-6, the V gene TRBV27; D unresolved. V lost 7 bases, J lost 9 bases, and 19 bases lay in between. Germline loops: CDR1 MNHEY, CDR2 SMNVEV (reference sequence). This CDR3 is 15 amino acids long. The CDR3 nucleotides are TGTGCCAGCACCCTATCGGCAGGAGGTCTTTCACCCCTCCACTTT. The encoded protein is CASTLSAGGLSPLHF.

The chain is built from TRBV9 and TRBJ2-7, with TRBD2 matching 7 bases. This CDR3 region has 15 residues. With 4 bases clipped from V and 6 bases from J, the junction kept 13 bases outside the gene matches. Germline CDR1 is SGDLS and CDR2 is YYNGEE. CDR3 nucleotides: TGTGCCAGCAGCCCCGGGGGAGGGCATAGTTTCGAGCAGTACTTC. This gives the protein CASSPGGGHSFEQYF.

The count of this clone is one. The chain combines TRBV4-3 with TRBJ2-3; 14 bases map to TRBD2. From germline, CDR1 is LGHNA and CDR2 YSLEER. The ends lost 3 bases at V and 6 bases at J; junction bases unmatched: 5. The CDR3 covers 16 residues. The CDR3 bases are TGCGCCAGCAGCCAGACTAGCGGGAGGGCCACGGATACGCAGTATTTT. Amino acid sequence: CASSQTSGRATDTQYF.

This chain joins TRBV6-5 and TRBJ1-5, with TRBD1 matching 8 bases. Germline-derived CDR1 and CDR2 are MNHEY and SVGAGI. After removal of 2 bases from V and 4 bases from J, the junction contained 4 bases not matched to a gene. The CDR3 has 15 residues. As DNA, the CDR3 is TGTGCCAGCAGTTACAGCAGGGGGCAGAATCAGCCCCAGCATTTT. It translates to CASSYSRGQNQPQHF.

The V gene is TRBV10-3, the J gene TRBJ1-3; D remains unclear. CDR3 length: 12 residues. Trimming took 1 base from V and 9 from J, leaving 7 bases between them. Germline V CDR1 and CDR2: ENHRY, SYGVKD. CDR3 sequence: CAISEFRVTIYF. The CDR3 nucleotides read TGTGCCATCAGTGAGTTCCGGGTCACCATATATTTT.

This chain links TRBV7-2 with TRBJ1-1, with a tentative D call TRBD1 (5 bases). V was shortened by 1 base and J by 5 bases, with 8 bases between the two germline ends. Germline V gene lookup returns CDR1 SGHTA and CDR2 FQGNSA. The CDR3 runs 13 residues. In DNA, the CDR3 is TGTGCCAGCAGCTTAGGTGGGGGGACTGAAGCTTTCTTT. Its translation is CASSLGGGTEAFF.

V is TRBV19 and J is TRBJ1-6, with 10 bases fitting TRBD1. Germline V CDR1 and CDR2: LNHDA, SQIVND (reference sequence). The CDR3 sequence is 16 residues long. The junction had 5 bases not matched to a gene; V was cut back by 6 bases and J by 3 bases. CDR3 in amino acids: CASSSTGGGYNSPLHF. The CDR3 DNA is TGTGCCAGTAGCTCGACAGGGGGCGGCTATAATTCACCCCTCCACTTT.

The chain combines TRBV5-1 with TRBJ2-5; 9 bases fit TRBD2. The length of the CDR3 is 15 residues. V trimming: 1 base; J trimming: 4 bases; junction bases outside the gene matches: 5. CDR1 and CDR2 from the germline V gene are SGHRS and YFSETQ. The CDR3 nucleotides read TGCGCCAGCAGCTTGCTAGCGGGGAGGGGAGAGACCCAGTACTTC. Encoded protein: CASSLLAGRGETQYF. The whole variable domain, filled in from reference TRBV5-1 and TRBJ2-5, reads KAGVTQTPRYLIKTRGQQVTLSCSPISGHRSVSWYQQTPGQGLQFLFEYFSETQRNKGNFPGRFSGRQFSNSRSEMNVSTLELGDSALYLCASSLLAGRGETQYFGPGTRLLVL.

V is TRBV7-3 and J is TRBJ2-4; 8 nucleotides match TRBD2. Germline trimming cut 4 bases from V and 0 bases from J; bases unmatched to any gene: 8. The length of the CDR3 is 17 residues. Germline loops: CDR1 SGHTA, CDR2 FQGTGA. The CDR3 reads CASSSSSGHLAKNIQYF. CDR3 DNA sequence: TGTGCCAGCAGCTCGTCTAGCGGGCACCTAGCCAAAAACATTCAGTACTTC.